Below are 6 T cell receptor beta chains sequenced from a single sample in a study of T cells in Graves' hyperthyroidism and ophthalmopathy. Amplified regions were TCR beta CDR3 sequences from RNA transcripts. The primer set for the first-round RT-PCR of the TCR CDR3 was HTBI. TCRdb passed the multiplex PCR reads through MiXCR, listing each CDR3 protein once. The data show around 300,000 distinct CDR3 sequences, roughly 13% seen once. Sequencing input: blood. The receptors were gathered from a woman under 40 with Graves' hyperthyroidism.

The table lists this clonotype with a few counts. The CDR3 reads CSVSGKGETQYF. The DNA of the CDR3 is TGCAGCGTTTCCGGGAAGGGAGAGACCCAGTACTTC. The chain employs TRBV29-1 and TRBJ2-5; tentatively, D is TRBD2 (5 bases). V was pared by 5 bases and J by 4 bases, with 11 bases between. Germline CDR1 is SQVTM and CDR2 is ANQGSEA. CDR3 length equals 12 residues. Supplemented by reference TRBV29-1 and TRBJ2-5, the full variable domain reads SAVISQKPSRDICQRGTSLTIQCQVDSQVTMMFWYRQQPGQSLTLIATANQGSEATYESGFVIDKFPISRPNLTFSTLTVSNMSPEDSSIYLCSVSGKGETQYFGPGTRLLVL.

This clonotype was observed at least ten times. V gene TRBV28 combines with J gene TRBJ2-7, with D perhaps matching TRBD1 (5 bases). Between the trimmed V and J ends, which lost 6 bases and 3 bases, there was a span of 15 bases. The CDR3 is 14 amino acids. Per the germline V gene, CDR1 is MDHEN and CDR2 is SYDVKM. The CDR3 sequence: CASRTSTASYEQYF. The CDR3 DNA is TGTGCCAGCAGGACCTCGACAGCTAGCTACGAGCAGTACTTC. The full variable domain, rest sourced from reference TRBV28 and TRBJ2-7, is DVKVTQSSRYLVKRTGEKVFLECVQDMDHENMFWYRQDPGLGLRLIYFSYDVKMKEKGDIPEGYSVSREKKERFSLILESASTNQTSMYLCASRTSTASYEQYFGPGTRLTVT.

There are a few counts of this clonotype. The chain combines TRBV5-1 with TRBJ2-1; D is perhaps TRBD2 (6 bases). CDR3 length: 13 residues. The germline CDR1 and CDR2 sequences are SGHRS and YFSETQ. V lost 4 bases to trimming and J lost 10 bases, with 15 bases between them. The CDR3 nucleotides are TGCGCCAGCAGCATACTCTCTAGCGAAGAGCAGTTCTTC. Protein product: CASSILSSEEQFF.

The gene calls are TRBV7-2 and TRBJ1-4, with a weak D call TRBD1 (6 bases). CDR1 and CDR2 (germline): SGHTA, FQGNSA. Trimming removed 2 bases at V and 8 bases at J, with 18 bases between. This CDR3 comprises 16 residues. CDR3 sequence reads: CASSLNFGTGWEKLFF. The CDR3 DNA sequence: TGTGCCAGCAGCTTAAATTTTGGCACAGGGTGGGAAAAACTGTTTTTT.

This chain links TRBV30 with TRBJ2-2; weak D call: TRBD1 (7 bases). CDR3 size: 19 residues. V was trimmed by 0 bases and J by 6 bases, leaving 26 bases between them. CDR1 GTSNPN and CDR2 SVGIG come from the germline V gene (reference sequence). The DNA of the CDR3 is TGTGCCTGGAGTGTACCCCTCCAAGGGGGCGGGGTGGGCGCCGGGGAGCTGTTTTTT. Residues: CAWSVPLQGGGVGAGELFF. Full variable domain (remainder filled in from reference TRBV30 and TRBJ2-2): SQTIHQWPATLVQPVGSPLSLECTVEGTSNPNLYWYRQAAGRGLQLLFYSVGIGQISSEVPQNLSASRPQDRQFILSSKKLLLSDSGFYLCAWSVPLQGGGVGAGELFFGEGSRLTVL.

The chain uses TRBV7-6 and TRBJ1-1; D might be TRBD1 (6 bases). The CDR3 is 13 residues long. V was trimmed by 3 bases and J by 4 bases, leaving 9 bases between them. The germline V gene encodes CDR1 SGHVS and CDR2 FNYEAQ. CDR3 loop: CASSLQGTTEAFF. CDR3 nucleotides: TGTGCCAGCAGCTTGCAGGGGACCACTGAAGCTTTCTTT.